Following are 20 T cell receptor beta chains from one sample sequenced in a study of shared clonotypes between healthy human individuals. This table comes from immunoSEQ multiplex PCR, and its TCRdb copy is limited to in-frame clones, with some not included. In the table there are 1.4 million to 1.5 million clones, roughly 96% of which are singletons. What was sequenced was naive CD4+ T cells sorted from blood. Subset in this sample: CD45RA+ positively selected. All receptors derive from a man aged 25 to 40 in good health.

This sequence joins TRBV5-1 and TRBJ2-2; 8 bases agree with TRBD1. Trimming took 4 bases from V and 3 from J; bases not matched to a gene: 5. This CDR3 has 15 amino acids. Germline V lookup: CDR1 SGHRS, CDR2 YFSETQ. CDR3 protein: CASSQLTGDTGELFF. The CDR3 bases are TGCGCCAGCAGCCAGCTGACAGGGGACACCGGGGAGCTGTTTTTT. Filled out from reference TRBV5-1 and TRBJ2-2, the complete variable domain reads KAGVTQTPRYLIKTRGQQVTLSCSPISGHRSVSWYQQTPGQGLQFLFEYFSETQRNKGNFPGRFSGRQFSNSRSEMNVSTLELGDSALYLCASSQLTGDTGELFFGEGSRLTVL.

V is TRBV5-5 and J is TRBJ2-7; maybe TRBD1 (6 bases). The CDR3 has 17 residues. Germline CDR1 is SGHKS and CDR2 is YYEKEE (reference sequence). V lost 0 bases and J 3 bases, leaving 19 bases between the germline ends. The CDR3 reads CASSLAGTGYNRYEQYF. The DNA of the CDR3 is TGTGCCAGCAGCTTGGCCGGCACAGGGTATAATCGCTACGAGCAGTACTTC.

The chain recombines TRBV7-9 with TRBJ1-3; no reliable D call. The length of the CDR3 is 18 residues. Trimming took off 0 bases at V and 0 bases at J, with 15 bases between the two ends. Germline CDR1 and CDR2: SEHNR and FQNEAQ (reference sequence). In nucleotides, the CDR3 is TGTGCCAGCAGCTTAGCTAGAATTACCGCTAACTCTGGAAACACCATATATTTT. Amino acids: CASSLARITANSGNTIYF. Based on the CDR3 plus reference TRBV7-9 and TRBJ1-3, the full variable domain is DTGVSQNPRHKITKRGQNVTFRCDPISEHNRLYWYRQTLGQGPEFLTYFQNEAQLEKSRLLSDRFSAERPKGSFSTLEIQRTEQGDSAMYLCASSLARITANSGNTIYFGEGSWLTVV.

This chain links TRBV18 with TRBJ2-4, with D possibly matching TRBD2 (6 bases). V was shortened by 6 bases and J by 8 bases, with 26 bases between the two germline ends. The CDR3 covers 17 residues. Germline loops: CDR1 KGHSH, CDR2 LQKENI. CDR3 bases: TGTGCCAGCTCCCATGGGACCGGGACTCACTCTTCCCACATTCAGTACTTC. As protein: CASSHGTGTHSSHIQYF.

The J gene is TRBJ1-5, the V gene TRBV30, with D tentatively TRBD1 (6 bases). Germline V gives CDR1 GTSNPN, CDR2 SVGIG (reference sequence). With 1 base removed from V and 5 bases from J, the gap between germline ends came to 21 bases. This CDR3 has 17 residues. CDR3 coding DNA: TGTGCCTGGAGTGGGAGGCAGGGGCCACCCTGGGATCAGCCCCAGCATTTT. It specifies CAWSGRQGPPWDQPQHF.

The chain joins TRBV29-1 to TRBJ2-1, with 12 bases matching TRBD1. Unmatched junction bases numbered 9, after V lost 7 bases and J lost 8 bases. Germline CDR1 SQVTM, CDR2 ANQGSEA. The CDR3 is 14 amino acids. Here the CDR3 reads CSGWDRGRLDEQFF. In DNA, the CDR3 is TGCAGCGGATGGGACAGGGGGCGGCTGGATGAGCAGTTCTTC.

V usage is TRBV28 and J usage is TRBJ1-5; D unresolved. Deletions cut 8 bases from V and 4 bases from J, with 12 bases between. This CDR3 is built from 13 residues. Germline CDR1 reads MDHEN; CDR2 reads SYDVKM. CDR3 sequence (DNA): TGTGCCAGCCGGATAACAGAGAATCAGCCCCAGCATTTT. Translated, it gives CASRITENQPQHF.

This clone was seen only once. The chain has TRBV9 and TRBJ1-1; D remains unclear. V was shortened by 0 bases and J by 3 bases, with 15 bases between the two germline ends. Germline CDR1 SGDLS, CDR2 YYNGEE. The CDR3 consists of 16 residues. For the CDR3, the DNA is TGTGCCAGCAGCGTAGTGGTCCCGCCCGGGGACACTGAAGCTTTCTTT. Protein product: CASSVVVPPGDTEAFF.

Remarks on this clone: Other DNA sequences in this specimen translate into the identical CDR3. This chain joins TRBV20-1 and TRBJ2-1; D uncertain. The CDR3 is 11 amino acids. The germline V and J ends were trimmed by 5 bases and 5 bases, with 7 bases remaining between them. Germline loops: CDR1 DFQATT, CDR2 SNEGSKA (reference sequence). In nucleotides, the CDR3 is TGCAGTGCTTCCCGGGACAATGAGCAGTTCTTC. Protein product: CSASRDNEQFF.

This clone was found once. This sequence joins TRBV14 and TRBJ2-7, with D perhaps TRBD2 (5 bases). The germline V gene has CDR1 SGHDN and CDR2 FVKESK. Deletions cut 3 bases from V and 4 bases from J, with 28 bases between. The CDR3 is made up of 19 amino acids. DNA for the CDR3: TGTGCCAGCAGCCATCCCACACCCGGGAATCGAAGATCCTTTTACGAGCAGTACTTC. Residues: CASSHPTPGNRRSFYEQYF.

The chain links TRBV7-2 to TRBJ2-2; 10 bases match TRBD2. Germline-derived CDR1 and CDR2 are SGHTA and FQGNSA. The CDR3 is 16 amino acids. J was trimmed by 6 bases and V by 0 bases; bases with no gene match: 4. DNA of the CDR3: TGTGCCAGCAGCTTAGCGCTAGCGGGAGCGGCCGGGGAGCTGTTTTTT. Translating gives CASSLALAGAAGELFF.

This rearrangement joins TRBV10-3 to TRBJ2-7, with 10 bases aligning to TRBD1. The CDR3 is 13 amino acids. CDR1 ENHRY and CDR2 SYGVKD come from the germline V gene. V trimming: 6 bases; J trimming: 6 bases; junction bases outside the gene matches: 5. The CDR3 sequence: CAIRGDRGSEQYF. The CDR3 DNA sequence: TGTGCCATCAGAGGGGACAGGGGAAGCGAGCAGTACTTC.

The chain is built from TRBV18 and TRBJ2-2; 7 positions match TRBD2. The CDR3 runs to 15 residues. V was clipped by 6 bases and J by 1 base; unmatched bases: 5. Per the germline V gene, CDR1 is KGHSH and CDR2 is LQKENI. CDR3 nucleotides: TGTGCCAGCTCGCCCGGGACTATGAACACCGGGGAGCTGTTTTTT. Amino acids: CASSPGTMNTGELFF.

The chain recombines TRBV28 with TRBJ2-3, with 8 bases fitting TRBD2. The junction had 5 bases not matched to a gene; V was cut back by 5 bases and J by 4 bases. The CDR3 runs 14 residues. Germline V gene lookup returns CDR1 MDHEN and CDR2 SYDVKM. CDR3 amino acids: CASSSGSRADTQYF. In DNA form, the CDR3 reads TGTGCCAGCAGTAGCGGGAGTAGGGCAGATACGCAGTATTTT.

V usage is TRBV2 and J usage is TRBJ2-1, with TRBD2 matching 11 bases. CDR1 and CDR2 (germline): SNHLY, FYNNEI. CDR3 length: 17 amino acids. V was pared by 3 bases and J by 0 bases, with 4 bases of the junction left unmatched. Here the CDR3 reads CASSDGTSGSSYNEQFF. CDR3 nucleotides: TGTGCCAGCAGTGATGGAACTAGCGGGAGCTCCTACAATGAGCAGTTCTTC.

This chain joins TRBV7-9 and TRBJ1-3, with D unresolved. This CDR3 region has 17 residues. Trimming took 2 bases from V and 1 from J, leaving 15 bases between them. CDR1 and CDR2 from the germline V gene are SEHNR and FQNEAQ (reference sequence). In DNA, the CDR3 is TGTGCCAGCAGCTTACAACCTGCCGTCCATTCTGGAAACACCATATATTTT. It is translated as CASSLQPAVHSGNTIYF.

V and J are TRBV9 and TRBJ2-7; the match to TRBD1 covers 8 bases. The CDR3 covers 15 residues. CDR1 and CDR2 from the germline V gene are SGDLS and YYNGEE. V was clipped by 3 bases and J by 2 bases; unmatched bases: 7. CDR3 nucleotide sequence: TGTGCCAGCAGCGCGCGGGACAGGTCGGCCTACGAGCAGTACTTC. As protein: CASSARDRSAYEQYF.

The chain joins TRBV10-1 to TRBJ2-1; TRBD2 matches 13 bases. This CDR3 has 17 amino acids. CDR1 WNHNN and CDR2 SYGVQD come from the germline V gene (reference sequence). V shed 2 bases and J 6 bases; nucleotides not matched to a gene: 7. The CDR3 nucleotides read TGCGCCAGCAGTGAGAAAAGACTAGCGGGAGGCCTCAATGAGCAGTTCTTC. It yields the protein CASSEKRLAGGLNEQFF.

Note on this clone: This CDR3 is also generated by other DNA sequences in the sample. This chain uses TRBV5-1 with TRBJ2-3, with D hard to call. From germline, CDR1 is SGHRS and CDR2 YFSETQ. The CDR3 extends over 13 amino acids. Trimming pared 0 bases from V and 2 bases from J, leaving 4 bases between. CDR3 sequence: CASSLVPTDTQYF. The CDR3 DNA is TGCGCCAGCAGCTTGGTACCCACAGATACGCAGTATTTT. Using reference TRBV5-1 and TRBJ2-3 for the parts outside the CDR3, the full variable domain is KAGVTQTPRYLIKTRGQQVTLSCSPISGHRSVSWYQQTPGQGLQFLFEYFSETQRNKGNFPGRFSGRQFSNSRSEMNVSTLELGDSALYLCASSLVPTDTQYFGPGTRLTVL.

The gene calls are TRBV10-2 and TRBJ2-7; D assignment may be TRBD1 or TRBD2 (5 bases each). Germline V gene sequence: CDR1 WSHSY, CDR2 SAAADI. There are 14 residues in the CDR3. Trimming shortened V by 7 bases and J by 5 bases, and 18 bases separated the two germline ends. CDR3 in DNA: TGCGCCAGCATCCATGGGGCTAGCAGCCACGAGCAGTACTTC. Translating it yields CASIHGASSHEQYF.